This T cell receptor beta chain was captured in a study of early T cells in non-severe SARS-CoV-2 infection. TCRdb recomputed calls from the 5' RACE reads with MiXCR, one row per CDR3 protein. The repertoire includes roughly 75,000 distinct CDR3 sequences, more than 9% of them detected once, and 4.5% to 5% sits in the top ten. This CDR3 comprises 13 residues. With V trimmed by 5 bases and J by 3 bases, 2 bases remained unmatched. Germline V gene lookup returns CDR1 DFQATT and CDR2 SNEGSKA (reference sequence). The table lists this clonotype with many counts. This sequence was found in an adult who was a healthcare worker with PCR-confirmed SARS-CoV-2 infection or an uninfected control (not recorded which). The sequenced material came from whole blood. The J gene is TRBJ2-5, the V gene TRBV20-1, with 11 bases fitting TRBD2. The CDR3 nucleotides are TGCAGTGCTTGGGGACTAGCGGAAGAGACCCAGTACTTC. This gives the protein CSAWGLAEETQYF.